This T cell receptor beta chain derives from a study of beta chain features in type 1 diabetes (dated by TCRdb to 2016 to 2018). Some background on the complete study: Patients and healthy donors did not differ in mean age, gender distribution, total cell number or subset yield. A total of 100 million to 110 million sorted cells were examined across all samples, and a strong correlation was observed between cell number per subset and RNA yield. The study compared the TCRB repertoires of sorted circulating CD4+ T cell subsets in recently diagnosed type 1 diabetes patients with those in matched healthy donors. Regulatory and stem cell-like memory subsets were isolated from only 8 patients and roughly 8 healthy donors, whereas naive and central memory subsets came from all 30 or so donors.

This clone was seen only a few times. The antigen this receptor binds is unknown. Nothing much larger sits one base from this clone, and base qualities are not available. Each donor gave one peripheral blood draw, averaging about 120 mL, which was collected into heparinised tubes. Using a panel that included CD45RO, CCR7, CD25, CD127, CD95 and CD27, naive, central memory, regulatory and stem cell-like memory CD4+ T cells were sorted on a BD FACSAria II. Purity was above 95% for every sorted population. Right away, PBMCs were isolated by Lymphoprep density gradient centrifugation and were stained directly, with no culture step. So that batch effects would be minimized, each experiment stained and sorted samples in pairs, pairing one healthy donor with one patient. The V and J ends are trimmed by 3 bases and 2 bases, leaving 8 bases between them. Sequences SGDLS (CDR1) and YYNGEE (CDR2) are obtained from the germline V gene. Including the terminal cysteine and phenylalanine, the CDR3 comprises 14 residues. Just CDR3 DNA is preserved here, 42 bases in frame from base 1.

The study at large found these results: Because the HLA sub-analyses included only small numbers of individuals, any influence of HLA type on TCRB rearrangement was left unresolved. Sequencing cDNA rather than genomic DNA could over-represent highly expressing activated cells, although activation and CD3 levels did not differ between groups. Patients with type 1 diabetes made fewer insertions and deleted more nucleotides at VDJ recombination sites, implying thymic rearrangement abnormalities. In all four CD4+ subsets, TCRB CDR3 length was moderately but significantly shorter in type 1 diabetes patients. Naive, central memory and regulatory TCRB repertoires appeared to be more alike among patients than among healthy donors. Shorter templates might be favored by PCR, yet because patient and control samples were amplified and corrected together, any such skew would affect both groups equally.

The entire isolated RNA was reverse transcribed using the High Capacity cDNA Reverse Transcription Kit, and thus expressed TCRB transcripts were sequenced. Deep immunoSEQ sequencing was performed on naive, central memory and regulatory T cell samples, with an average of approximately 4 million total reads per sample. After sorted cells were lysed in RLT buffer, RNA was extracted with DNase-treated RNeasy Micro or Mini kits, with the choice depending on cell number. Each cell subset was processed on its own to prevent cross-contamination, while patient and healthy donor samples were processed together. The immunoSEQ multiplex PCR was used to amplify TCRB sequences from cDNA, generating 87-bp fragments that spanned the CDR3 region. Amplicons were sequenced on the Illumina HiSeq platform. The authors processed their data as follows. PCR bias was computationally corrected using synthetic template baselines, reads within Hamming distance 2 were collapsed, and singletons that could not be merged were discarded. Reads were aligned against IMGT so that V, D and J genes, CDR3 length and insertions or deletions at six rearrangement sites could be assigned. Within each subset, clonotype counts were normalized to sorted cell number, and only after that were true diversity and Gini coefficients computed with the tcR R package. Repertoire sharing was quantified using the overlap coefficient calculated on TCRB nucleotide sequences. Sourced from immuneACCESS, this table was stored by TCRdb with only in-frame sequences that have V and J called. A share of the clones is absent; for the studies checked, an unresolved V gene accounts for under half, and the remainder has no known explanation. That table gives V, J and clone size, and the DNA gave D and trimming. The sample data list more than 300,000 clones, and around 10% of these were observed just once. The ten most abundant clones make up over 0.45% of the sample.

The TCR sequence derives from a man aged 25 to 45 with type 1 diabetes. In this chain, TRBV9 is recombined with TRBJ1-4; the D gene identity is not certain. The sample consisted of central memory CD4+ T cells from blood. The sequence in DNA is TGTGCCAGCAGCGGCGGTGGGACTAATGAAAAACTGTTTTTT. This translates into CASSGGGTNEKLFF. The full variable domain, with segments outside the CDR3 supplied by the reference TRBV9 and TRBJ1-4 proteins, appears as DSGVTQTPKHLITATGQRVTLRCSPRSGDLSVYWYQQSLDQGLQFLIQYYNGEERAKGNILERFSAQQFPDLHSELNLSSLELGDSALYFCASSGGGTNEKLFFGSGTQLSVL.